The 4 T cell receptor beta chains below come from one sample, sequenced in a study of T cell responses to AZD1222 COVID-19 vaccine. The assay was immunoSEQ multiplex PCR, and TCRdb's table has in-frame clones only and misses some. The table lists about 120,000 clones, approximately 91% of them singletons. This specimen was peripheral blood, taken on day 0 of AZD1222 vaccination. The source is an adult in good health.

This clone came up once. The chain joins TRBV7-2 to TRBJ2-1; TRBD2 matches 8 bases. V lost 4 bases and J lost 6; bases outside the gene matches: 11. The CDR3 is made up of 16 amino acids. Germline V gene lookup returns CDR1 SGHTA and CDR2 FQGNSA. CDR3 loop: CASSYLVGGASNEQFF. Written as DNA, the CDR3 is TGTGCCAGCAGCTACCTCGTCGGGGGGGCCTCCAATGAGCAGTTCTTC.

This clone appeared once. The chain employs TRBV27 and TRBJ1-6; no clear D gene. V lost 5 bases and J lost 4, with 9 bases in between. The CDR3 spans 14 residues. Germline V gene lookup returns CDR1 MNHEY and CDR2 SMNVEV (reference sequence). The DNA for the CDR3 is TGTGCCAGCAGTGCTTGGGTTTATAATTCACCCCTCCACTTT. The encoded protein is CASSAWVYNSPLHF.

In its sample, this clone was seen once. The V gene is TRBV30, the J gene TRBJ2-3, with TRBD2 matching 12 bases. The CDR3 extends over 15 amino acids. Trimming cost V 2 bases and J 4 bases; bases outside gene matches: 4. Germline CDR1 reads GTSNPN; CDR2 reads SVGIG (reference sequence). The CDR3 is CAWSLAGGLADTQYF. Written as DNA, the CDR3 is TGTGCCTGGAGTCTAGCGGGGGGGCTCGCAGATACGCAGTATTTT.

The chain carries TRBV6-4 and TRBJ2-2; no firm D call. The length of the CDR3 is 16 residues. The V end lost 0 bases, the J end lost 2 bases, and 10 bases lay between the germline ends. Germline V gene lookup returns CDR1 MRHNA and CDR2 SNTAGT. CDR3 protein: CASSDSNLVNTGELFF. CDR3 nucleotides: TGTGCCAGCAGTGACTCAAACCTAGTAAACACCGGGGAGCTGTTTTTT.